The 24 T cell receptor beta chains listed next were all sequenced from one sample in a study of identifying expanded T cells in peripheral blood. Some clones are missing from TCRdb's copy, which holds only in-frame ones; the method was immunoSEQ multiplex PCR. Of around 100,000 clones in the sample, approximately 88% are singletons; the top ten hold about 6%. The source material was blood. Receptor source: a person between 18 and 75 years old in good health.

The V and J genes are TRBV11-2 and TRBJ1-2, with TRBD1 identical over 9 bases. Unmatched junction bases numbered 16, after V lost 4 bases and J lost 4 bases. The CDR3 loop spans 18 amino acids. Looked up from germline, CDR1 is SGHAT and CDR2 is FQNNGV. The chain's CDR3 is CASSSFFEQGARVYGYTF. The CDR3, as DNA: TGTGCCAGCAGCTCCTTCTTTGAACAGGGGGCGCGAGTCTATGGCTACACCTTC.

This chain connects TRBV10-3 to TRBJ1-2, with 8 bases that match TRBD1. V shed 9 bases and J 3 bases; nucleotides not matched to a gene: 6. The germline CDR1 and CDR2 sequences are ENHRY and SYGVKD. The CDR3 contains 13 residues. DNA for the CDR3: TGTGCCATTGACGGACAGGGTGACTATGGCTACACCTTC. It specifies CAIDGQGDYGYTF.

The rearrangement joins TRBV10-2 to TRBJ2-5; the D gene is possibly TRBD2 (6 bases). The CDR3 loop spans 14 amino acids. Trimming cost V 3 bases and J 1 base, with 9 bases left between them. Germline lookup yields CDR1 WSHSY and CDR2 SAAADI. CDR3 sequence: CASSDSGSQETQYF. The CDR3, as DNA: TGCGCCAGCAGTGATAGCGGCTCCCAAGAGACCCAGTACTTC.

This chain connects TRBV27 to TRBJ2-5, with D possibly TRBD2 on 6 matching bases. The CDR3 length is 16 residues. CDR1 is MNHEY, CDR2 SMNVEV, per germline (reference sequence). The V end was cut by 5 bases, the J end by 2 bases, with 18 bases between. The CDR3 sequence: CASSGWVSGSQETQYF. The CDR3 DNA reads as TGTGCCAGCAGTGGATGGGTTAGCGGTTCTCAAGAGACCCAGTACTTC.

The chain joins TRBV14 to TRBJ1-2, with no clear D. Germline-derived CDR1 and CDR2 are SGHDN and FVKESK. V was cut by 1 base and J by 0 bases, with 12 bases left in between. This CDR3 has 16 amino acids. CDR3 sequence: CASSQGVGITNYGYTF. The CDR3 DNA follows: TGTGCCAGCAGCCAAGGGGTGGGCATCACTAACTATGGCTACACCTTC.

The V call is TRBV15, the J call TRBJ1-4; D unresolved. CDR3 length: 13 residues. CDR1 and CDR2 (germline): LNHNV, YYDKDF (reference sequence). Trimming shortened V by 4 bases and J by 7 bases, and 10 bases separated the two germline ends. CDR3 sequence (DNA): TGTGCCACCAGCAATCAGGAGATTGAAAAACTGTTTTTT. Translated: CATSNQEIEKLFF.

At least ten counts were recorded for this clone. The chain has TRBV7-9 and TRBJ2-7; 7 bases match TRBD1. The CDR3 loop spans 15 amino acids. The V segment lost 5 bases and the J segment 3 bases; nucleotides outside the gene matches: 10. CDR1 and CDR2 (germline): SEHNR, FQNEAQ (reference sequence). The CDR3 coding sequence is TGTGCCAGCAGCCCCCGACAGGGAGAAGTCTACGAGCAGTACTTC. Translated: CASSPRQGEVYEQYF.

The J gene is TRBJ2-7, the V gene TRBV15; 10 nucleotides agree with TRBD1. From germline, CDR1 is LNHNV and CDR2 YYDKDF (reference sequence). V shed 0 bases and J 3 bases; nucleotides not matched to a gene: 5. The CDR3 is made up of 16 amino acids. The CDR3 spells CATSRDRDRGSYEQYF. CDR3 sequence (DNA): TGTGCCACCAGCAGAGACCGGGACAGGGGAAGCTACGAGCAGTACTTC.

The CDR3 reads CSVKTRSPNTEAFF. In DNA, the CDR3 is TGCAGCGTCAAGACGCGTTCTCCCAACACTGAAGCTTTCTTT. The genes are TRBV29-1 and TRBJ1-1; D is unresolved. Germline CDR1 and CDR2: SQVTM and ANQGSEA. CDR3 length: 14 residues. Trimming removed 6 bases at V and 2 bases at J, with 16 bases between.

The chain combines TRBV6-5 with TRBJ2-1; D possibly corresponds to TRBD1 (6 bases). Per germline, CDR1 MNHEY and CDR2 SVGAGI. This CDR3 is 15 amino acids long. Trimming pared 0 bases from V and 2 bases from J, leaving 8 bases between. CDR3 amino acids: CASSYSGQTYNEQFF. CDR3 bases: TGTGCCAGCAGTTACTCGGGACAAACCTACAATGAGCAGTTCTTC.

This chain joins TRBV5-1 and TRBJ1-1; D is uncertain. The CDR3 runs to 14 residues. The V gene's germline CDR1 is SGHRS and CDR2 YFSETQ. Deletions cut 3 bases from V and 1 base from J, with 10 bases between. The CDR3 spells CASSSGGTNTEAFF. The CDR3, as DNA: TGCGCCAGCAGCTCCGGAGGTACGAACACTGAAGCTTTCTTT.

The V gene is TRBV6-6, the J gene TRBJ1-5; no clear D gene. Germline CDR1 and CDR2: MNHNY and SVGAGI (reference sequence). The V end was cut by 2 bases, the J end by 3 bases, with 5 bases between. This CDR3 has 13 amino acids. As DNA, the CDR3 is TGTGCCAGCAGTTACCCAGACAATCAGCCCCAGCATTTT. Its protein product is CASSYPDNQPQHF.

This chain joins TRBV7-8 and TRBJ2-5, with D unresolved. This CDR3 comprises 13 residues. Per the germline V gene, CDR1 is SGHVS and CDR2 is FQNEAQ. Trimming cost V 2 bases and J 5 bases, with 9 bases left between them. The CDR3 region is CASSLWVAETQYF. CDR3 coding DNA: TGTGCCAGCAGCTTATGGGTTGCGGAGACCCAGTACTTC. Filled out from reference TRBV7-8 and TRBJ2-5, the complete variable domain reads GAGVSQSPRYKVAKRGQDVALRCDPISGHVSLFWYQQALGQGPEFLTYFQNEAQLDKSGLPSDRFFAERPEGSVSTLKIQRTQQEDSAVYLCASSLWVAETQYFGPGTRLLVL.

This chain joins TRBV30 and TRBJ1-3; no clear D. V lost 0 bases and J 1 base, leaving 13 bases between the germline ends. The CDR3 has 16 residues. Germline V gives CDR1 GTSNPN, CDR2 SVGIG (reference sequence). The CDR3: CAWSVIGVKSGNTIYF. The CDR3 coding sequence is TGTGCCTGGAGTGTAATTGGGGTGAAGTCTGGAAACACCATATATTTT.

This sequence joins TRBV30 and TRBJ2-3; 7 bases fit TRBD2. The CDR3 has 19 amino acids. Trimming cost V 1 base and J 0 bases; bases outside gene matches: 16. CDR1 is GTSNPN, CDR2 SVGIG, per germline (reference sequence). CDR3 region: CAWSGGRPKSGASTDTQYF. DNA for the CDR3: TGTGCCTGGAGTGGCGGACGACCCAAGAGCGGGGCAAGCACAGATACGCAGTATTTT. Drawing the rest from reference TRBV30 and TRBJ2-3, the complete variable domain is SQTIHQWPATLVQPVGSPLSLECTVEGTSNPNLYWYRQAAGRGLQLLFYSVGIGQISSEVPQNLSASRPQDRQFILSSKKLLLSDSGFYLCAWSGGRPKSGASTDTQYFGPGTRLTVL.

In DNA form, the CDR3 reads TGTGCCAGCAGCTTCGGGACGATTAACCATCTGCAGTTCTTC. Its protein is CASSFGTINHLQFF. V is TRBV11-3 and J is TRBJ2-1, with D perhaps TRBD1 or TRBD2 (5 bases each). Trimming pared 3 bases from V and 12 bases from J, leaving 18 bases between. Germline V gene data show CDR1 as SGHNT and CDR2 as YENEEA. The CDR3 spans 14 residues.

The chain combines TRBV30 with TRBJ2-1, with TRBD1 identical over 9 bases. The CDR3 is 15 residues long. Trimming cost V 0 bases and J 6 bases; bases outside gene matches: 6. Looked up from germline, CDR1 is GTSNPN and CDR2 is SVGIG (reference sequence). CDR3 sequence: CAWSVLGTGSNEQFF. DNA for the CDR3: TGTGCCTGGAGTGTACTCGGGACAGGGAGCAATGAGCAGTTCTTC.

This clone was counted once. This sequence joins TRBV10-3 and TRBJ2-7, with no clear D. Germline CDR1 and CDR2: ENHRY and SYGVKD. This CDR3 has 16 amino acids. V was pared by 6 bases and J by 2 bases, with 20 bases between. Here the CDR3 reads CAISRRDPPATYEQYF. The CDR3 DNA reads TGTGCCATCAGCAGACGCGATCCGCCGGCAACCTACGAGCAGTACTTC.

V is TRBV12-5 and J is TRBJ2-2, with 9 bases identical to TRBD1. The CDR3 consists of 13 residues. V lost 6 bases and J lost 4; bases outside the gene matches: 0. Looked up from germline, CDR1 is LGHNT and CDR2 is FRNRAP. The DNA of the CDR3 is TGTGCTAGTGGGGGACAGGGCACCGGGGAGCTGTTTTTT. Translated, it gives CASGGQGTGELFF.

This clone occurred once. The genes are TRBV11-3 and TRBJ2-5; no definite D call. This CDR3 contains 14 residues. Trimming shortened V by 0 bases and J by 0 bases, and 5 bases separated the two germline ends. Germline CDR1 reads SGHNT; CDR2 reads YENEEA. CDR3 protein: CASSLDRDQETQYF. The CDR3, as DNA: TGTGCCAGCAGCTTAGACCGGGACCAAGAGACCCAGTACTTC.

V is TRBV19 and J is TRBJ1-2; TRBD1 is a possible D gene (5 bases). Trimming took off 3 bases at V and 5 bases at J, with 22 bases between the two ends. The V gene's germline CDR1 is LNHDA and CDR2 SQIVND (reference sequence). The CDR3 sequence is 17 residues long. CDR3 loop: CASSMFGGRSGVYGYTF. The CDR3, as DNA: TGTGCCAGTAGTATGTTCGGGGGTCGGTCAGGAGTTTATGGCTACACCTTC.

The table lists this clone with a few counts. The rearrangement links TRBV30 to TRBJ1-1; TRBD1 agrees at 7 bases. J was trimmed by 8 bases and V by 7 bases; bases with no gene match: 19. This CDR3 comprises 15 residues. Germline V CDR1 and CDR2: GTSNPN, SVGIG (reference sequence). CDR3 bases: TGTGCCTTCTTGCCAGTCCGTTTATTGGGACAGGAAGCTTTCTTT. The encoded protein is CAFLPVRLLGQEAFF.

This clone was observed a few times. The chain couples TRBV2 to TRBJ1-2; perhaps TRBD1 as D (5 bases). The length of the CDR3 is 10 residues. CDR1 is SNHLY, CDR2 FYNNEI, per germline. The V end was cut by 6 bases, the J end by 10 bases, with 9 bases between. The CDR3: CASRETDYTF. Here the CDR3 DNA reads TGTGCCAGCAGAGAGACAGACTACACCTTC.

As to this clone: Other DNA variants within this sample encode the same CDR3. Written as DNA, the CDR3 is TGTGCCAGCTATAGGGCAGGCACTGAAGCTTTCTTT. It yields the protein CASYRAGTEAFF. The genes are TRBV2 and TRBJ1-1, with unresolved D. The CDR3 contains 12 residues. V was cut by 8 bases and J by 4 bases, with 11 bases left in between. Germline CDR1 is SNHLY and CDR2 is FYNNEI.